What follows are 8 T cell receptor beta chains derived from one specimen sequenced in a study of blood T cell repertoires in COVID-19. The method was immunoSEQ multiplex PCR; TCRdb's version includes in-frame clones alone and lacks a portion of them. The sample includes about 240,000 clones, approximately 90% of them seen just once. The sample taken for sequencing was peripheral blood. These receptors originate from a woman aged 40 to 50 who had recovered from COVID-19.

The V gene is TRBV18, the J gene TRBJ2-2; the match to TRBD1 covers 7 bases. Per germline, CDR1 KGHSH and CDR2 LQKENI. Trimming removed 6 bases from V and 4 bases from J; junction bases left unmatched: 8. The CDR3 totals 15 residues. The CDR3 protein is CASSPRQGSTGELFF. As DNA, the CDR3 is TGTGCCAGCTCCCCCCGACAGGGAAGCACCGGGGAGCTGTTTTTT.

The J gene is TRBJ2-2, the V gene TRBV4-2, with TRBD2 identical over 11 bases. CDR3 length equals 19 residues. Per germline, CDR1 LGHNA and CDR2 YNFKEQ. With 4 bases clipped from V and 0 bases from J, the junction kept 10 bases outside the gene matches. The DNA of the CDR3 is TGTGCCAGCAGCCCCCGGGATGGTAGCGGGAGGGCGAACACCGGGGAGCTGTTTTTT. Amino acids: CASSPRDGSGRANTGELFF.

This clone has just one count. The CDR3 loop is CASSPPWGLGDEQFF. DNA for the CDR3: TGTGCCAGCAGCCCACCGTGGGGGCTCGGGGATGAGCAGTTCTTC. The V call is TRBV11-3, the J call TRBJ2-1; D may be TRBD1 (6 bases). The V gene lost 5 bases and the J gene lost 8 bases, with 19 bases spanning the gap. The CDR3 is 15 residues long. Germline-derived CDR1 and CDR2 are SGHNT and YENEEA.

The chain employs TRBV21-1 and TRBJ2-7; TRBD2 reflects the table's D call only, with no check against the DNA. TRBV21-1 is a pseudogene locus. This CDR3 is built from 17 residues. In DNA form, the CDR3 reads TGTGCCAGCAGCATGTTCACTAGCGGGAGGCCCCAGGGGGAGCAGTACGTC. Encoded protein: CASSMFTSGRPQGEQYV.

This chain uses TRBV27 with TRBJ2-1, with 7 bases aligning to TRBD2. The V and J ends lost 10 bases and 6 bases, in that order; junction bases with no gene match: 9. This CDR3 is 13 amino acids long. Germline-derived CDR1 and CDR2 are MNHEY and SMNVEV (reference sequence). The CDR3 loop is CATSGAGINEQFF. The CDR3 DNA reads as TGTGCCACGAGCGGGGCGGGCATCAATGAGCAGTTCTTC.

This clone was detected only a few times. The rearrangement uses TRBV9 and TRBJ2-7; D perhaps matches TRBD2 (6 bases). The CDR3 runs 12 residues. Germline CDR1 SGDLS, CDR2 YYNGEE. V lost 3 bases to trimming and J lost 4 bases, with 8 bases between them. The DNA for the CDR3 is TGTGCCAGCAGCGGACGGGAGTACGAGCAGTACTTC. Its protein is CASSGREYEQYF. Together with reference TRBV9 and TRBJ2-7, the CDR3 gives the full variable domain: DSGVTQTPKHLITATGQRVTLRCSPRSGDLSVYWYQQSLDQGLQFLIQYYNGEERAKGNILERFSAQQFPDLHSELNLSSLELGDSALYFCASSGREYEQYFGPGTRLTVT.

This clone was counted a few times. The chain carries TRBV7-9 and TRBJ1-4; 10 bases match TRBD1. Germline V gene sequence: CDR1 SEHNR, CDR2 FQNEAQ (reference sequence). The CDR3 consists of 15 residues. The ends lost 5 bases at V and 4 bases at J; junction bases unmatched: 4. CDR3 nucleotide sequence: TGTGCCAGCAGCCCCGGGACAGGGGTTAATGAAAAACTGTTTTTT. It codes for CASSPGTGVNEKLFF.

Concerning this clone itself: A much larger clone differs by one base, so this may be a read error. The chain carries TRBV7-2 and TRBJ2-5; unclear D gene. This CDR3 spans 11 amino acids. The germline V gene has CDR1 SGHTA and CDR2 FQGNSA. V dropped 5 bases and J dropped 5 bases, with 6 bases sitting between them. In nucleotides, the CDR3 is TGTGCCAGCAGCCAGGCCGAGACCCAGTACTTC. Protein product: CASSQAETQYF.